Presented here are 26 T cell receptor beta chains from one specimen sequenced in a study of blood T cell repertoires in COVID-19. The protocol was immunoSEQ multiplex PCR, while the TCRdb copy is restricted to in-frame clones and leaves out a portion. Here the sample spans fewer than 250,000 clones, roughly 81% being singletons. Sequencing used peripheral blood. These receptors originate from a woman aged 45-65 years with active or convalescent COVID-19.

The V call is TRBV24-1, the J call TRBJ2-5; TRBD2 matches 14 bases. The CDR3 runs 17 residues. From germline, CDR1 is KGHDR and CDR2 SFDVKD. V shed 2 bases and J 5 bases; nucleotides not matched to a gene: 6. CDR3 sequence (DNA): TGTGCCACCAGTGATTCGAGGACTAGCGGGAGGCGGGAGACCCAGTACTTC. Its translation: CATSDSRTSGRRETQYF.

CDR3 sequence reads: CASRPASGSSYNEQFF. The DNA of the CDR3 is TGTGCCAGCAGGCCCGCTAGCGGGAGTTCCTACAATGAGCAGTTCTTC. The rearrangement uses TRBV5-4 and TRBJ2-1, with TRBD2 matching over 10 bases. The CDR3 contains 16 residues. Germline lookup yields CDR1 SGHNT and CDR2 YYREEE (reference sequence). The V segment lost 5 bases and the J segment 1 base; nucleotides outside the gene matches: 6.

V is TRBV3-1 (or the pseudogene TRBV3-2) and J is TRBJ2-7, with 8 bases fitting TRBD2. This CDR3 has 15 amino acids. Per the germline V gene, CDR1 is LGHDT and CDR2 is YNNKEL (reference sequence). V was pared by 4 bases and J by 2 bases, with 7 bases of the junction left unmatched. As DNA, the CDR3 is TGTGCCAGCAGCCTCGGGCGGGGGGTCCCCTACGAGCAGTACTTC. Translating it yields CASSLGRGVPYEQYF.

Here the CDR3 reads CASSLGNRGSYGYTF. The CDR3 DNA reads TGTGCCAGCAGCTTGGGGAATCGAGGTTCCTATGGCTACACCTTC. The rearrangement links TRBV5-6 to TRBJ1-2; D is undetermined. Per the germline V gene, CDR1 is SGHDT and CDR2 is YYEEEE. CDR3 size: 15 residues. V dropped 0 bases and J dropped 4 bases, with 13 bases sitting between them.

This rearrangement joins TRBV11-3 to TRBJ2-2, with D perhaps TRBD2 (7 bases). Germline-derived CDR1 and CDR2 are SGHNT and YENEEA. This CDR3 is 16 amino acids long. V was clipped by 5 bases and J by 3 bases, with 16 bases between them. CDR3 sequence reads: CASSLQGGRDTGELFF. The CDR3 nucleotides are TGTGCCAGCAGCCTACAGGGAGGGAGGGACACCGGGGAGCTGTTTTTT.

The chain links TRBV7-2 to TRBJ2-1, with D maybe TRBD2 (6 bases). This CDR3 is built from 17 residues. Germline V gives CDR1 SGHTA, CDR2 FQGNSA. Trimming removed 2 bases at V and 0 bases at J, with 14 bases between. The CDR3 protein is CASSLRGSGRSYNEQFF. In DNA form, the CDR3 reads TGTGCCAGCAGCTTACGAGGTAGCGGACGCTCCTACAATGAGCAGTTCTTC.

The chain uses TRBV24-1 and TRBJ2-3; 7 nucleotides agree with TRBD2. The CDR3 is 16 residues long. J gave up 3 bases and V 6 bases, and 11 bases lay outside the gene matches. CDR1 and CDR2 from the germline V gene are KGHDR and SFDVKD. The CDR3 bases are TGTGCCACCAGTAGTATTTGGGCGGGAGAGACAGATACGCAGTATTTT. Protein: CATSSIWAGETDTQYF.

The chain employs TRBV7-2 and TRBJ2-7, with 10 bases fitting TRBD2. Per the germline V gene, CDR1 is SGHTA and CDR2 is FQGNSA. The CDR3 contains 15 residues. With V trimmed by 5 bases and J by 0 bases, 4 bases remained unmatched. CDR3 nucleotide sequence: TGTGCCAGCAGCCTGGGACTAGCGACCTCCTACGAGCAGTACGTC. Residues: CASSLGLATSYEQYV.

V and J are TRBV5-4 and TRBJ1-2; D is ambiguous. Germline V gene sequence: CDR1 SGHNT, CDR2 YYREEE (reference sequence). V gave up 0 bases and J gave up 8 bases, with 14 bases separating them. This CDR3 region has 14 residues. The CDR3 spells CASSLGHDVGGYTF. CDR3 nucleotides: TGTGCCAGCAGCTTGGGGCACGACGTGGGCGGCTACACCTTC.

The chain uses TRBV30 and TRBJ1-1; the match to TRBD1 covers 9 bases. There are 13 residues in the CDR3. After removal of 5 bases from V and 3 bases from J, the junction contained 4 bases not matched to a gene. From germline, CDR1 is GTSNPN and CDR2 SVGIG (reference sequence). The chain's CDR3 is CAWGQGRDTEAFF. CDR3 DNA: TGTGCCTGGGGACAGGGGCGGGACACTGAAGCTTTCTTT.

The chain recombines TRBV28 with TRBJ2-7, with 10 bases aligning to TRBD1. CDR1 and CDR2 (germline): MDHEN, SYDVKM. The CDR3 length is 16 residues. The J segment lost 6 bases and the V segment lost 8 bases, leaving 16 bases of the junction unmatched. The DNA for the CDR3 is TGTGCCAGCGGCTTGTTGCCGGGACAGGGGCGTCCCGAGCAGTACTTC. Its translation: CASGLLPGQGRPEQYF.

J is TRBJ2-5 and V is TRBV18; no clear D. V dropped 5 bases and J dropped 2 bases, with 15 bases sitting between them. There are 15 residues in the CDR3. CDR1 is KGHSH, CDR2 LQKENI, per germline. CDR3 loop: CASSSSELRQETQYF. The CDR3 bases are TGTGCCAGCTCATCCTCGGAGCTACGGCAAGAGACCCAGTACTTC.

This chain joins TRBV2 and TRBJ2-3; D may be TRBD1 (5 bases). The V and J ends lost 8 bases and 5 bases respectively, with 11 bases between them. This CDR3 is 12 amino acids long. The V gene's germline CDR1 is SNHLY and CDR2 FYNNEI. CDR3 bases: TGTGCCAGCGGGCAGGGCCTAGATACGCAGTATTTT. Protein: CASGQGLDTQYF.

Note on this clone: The sample has other DNA sequences that encode this CDR3 too. The chain uses TRBV5-6 and TRBJ1-1; 8 bases are a match to TRBD1. CDR1 is SGHDT, CDR2 YYEEEE, per germline. The CDR3 has 13 residues. J was trimmed by 5 bases and V by 1 base; bases with no gene match: 1. The CDR3 DNA sequence: TGTGCCAGCAGCTTGACAGGGGGAACTGAAGCTTTCTTT. As protein: CASSLTGGTEAFF.

CDR3 in DNA: TGTGCCAGCACCTCGGGGGTGAACACTGAAGCTTTCTTT. Its translation is CASTSGVNTEAFF. The chain employs TRBV6-1 and TRBJ1-1, with TRBD1 as a possible D gene (5 bases). CDR3 length: 13 amino acids. With 7 bases removed from V and 0 bases from J, the gap between germline ends came to 9 bases. Germline V gene data show CDR1 as MNHNS and CDR2 as SASEGT.

This chain joins TRBV6-5 and TRBJ2-4; D gene uncertain. Trimming took 0 bases from V and 5 from J, leaving 8 bases between them. This CDR3 contains 14 residues. CDR1 and CDR2 from the germline V gene are MNHEY and SVGAGI. The CDR3 nucleotides are TGTGCCAGCAGTTACTCGCGTGGAGAAAACATTCAGTACTTC. Translating gives CASSYSRGENIQYF.

This clone appeared a single time. The V gene is TRBV27, the J gene TRBJ1-1; TRBD1 might be the D (6 bases). In germline, CDR1 is MNHEY, CDR2 SMNVEV (reference sequence). V dropped 3 bases and J dropped 1 base, with 6 bases sitting between them. The CDR3 is 13 amino acids. The CDR3 DNA reads TGTGCCAGCAGTTTGGGGGCGAACACTGAAGCTTTCTTT. It translates to CASSLGANTEAFF.

CDR3 sequence (DNA): TGTGCCAGCAGCGTAGCGGGGGGTGGAGATAATTCACCCCTCCACTTT. Its protein product is CASSVAGGGDNSPLHF. The chain links TRBV9 to TRBJ1-6; TRBD1 is a possible D gene (5 bases). With 0 bases removed from V and 5 bases from J, the gap between germline ends came to 12 bases. This CDR3 is 16 amino acids long. Per the germline V gene, CDR1 is SGDLS and CDR2 is YYNGEE.

The chain carries TRBV5-1 and TRBJ1-2, with 11 bases identical to TRBD1. The CDR3 is 14 amino acids. The V gene's germline CDR1 is SGHRS and CDR2 YFSETQ. V shed 6 bases, J shed 3 bases, and the junction held 4 bases outside the gene matches. CDR3 protein: CASKGTGGDYGYTF. The CDR3 nucleotides read TGCGCCAGCAAGGGGACAGGGGGTGACTATGGCTACACCTTC.

V is TRBV3-1 (or the pseudogene TRBV3-2) and J is TRBJ2-3; D unresolved. V dropped 2 bases and J dropped 3 bases, with 3 bases sitting between them. CDR3 size: 12 residues. CDR1 LGHDT and CDR2 YNNKEL come from the germline V gene (reference sequence). CDR3: CASSQRTDTQYF. The CDR3 DNA reads as TGTGCCAGCAGCCAACGTACAGATACGCAGTATTTT.

The chain uses TRBV5-1 and TRBJ1-6; 7 bases line up with TRBD1. V was clipped by 1 base and J by 8 bases; unmatched bases: 6. Germline V gene data show CDR1 as SGHRS and CDR2 as YFSETQ. The CDR3 sequence is 15 residues long. CDR3 in amino acids: CASSLTQGRHSPLHF. For the CDR3, the DNA is TGCGCCAGCAGCTTGACACAGGGGCGGCATTCACCCCTCCACTTT.

The chain links TRBV3-1 (or the pseudogene TRBV3-2) to TRBJ1-1; the match to TRBD1 covers 7 bases. Losses at the gene ends were 3 bases for V and 10 bases for J; bases not matched to a gene: 11. The CDR3 consists of 14 residues. Germline assignment: CDR1 LGHDT and CDR2 YNNKEL (reference sequence). CDR3 sequence: CASSQGTDLTRAFF. CDR3 nucleotide sequence: TGTGCCAGCAGCCAGGGGACAGACCTCACGAGAGCTTTCTTT.

This clone was counted once. The CDR3 region is CASSVGLAGYYEQYF. CDR3 DNA sequence: TGTGCCAGTAGTGTCGGACTAGCGGGATACTACGAGCAGTACTTC. The chain combines TRBV19 with TRBJ2-7, with 12 bases fitting TRBD2. Per germline, CDR1 LNHDA and CDR2 SQIVND (reference sequence). This CDR3 region has 15 residues. V dropped 5 bases and J dropped 3; count of bases not matched to a gene: 5. The full variable domain, with the rest looked up from reference TRBV19 and TRBJ2-7, is DGGITQSPKYLFRKEGQNVTLSCEQNLNHDAMYWYRQDPGQGLRLIYYSQIVNDFQKGDIAEGYSVSREKKESFPLTVTSAQKNPTAFYLCASSVGLAGYYEQYFGPGTRLTVT.

As DNA, the CDR3 is TGTGCCAGCAGCCAACTCCCGTCGGCTAGCGTCTGGGTGTATTTT. Its protein product is CASSQLPSASVWVYF. The V gene is TRBV3-1 (or the pseudogene TRBV3-2), the J gene TRBJ2-3, with D possibly being TRBD2 (6 bases). The germline V gene has CDR1 LGHDT and CDR2 YNNKEL (reference sequence). The CDR3 is made up of 15 amino acids. V was shortened by 2 bases and J by 14 bases, with 23 bases between the two germline ends.

The genes are TRBV30 and TRBJ1-1, with 8 bases matching TRBD1. The CDR3 covers 13 residues. Per the germline V gene, CDR1 is GTSNPN and CDR2 is SVGIG (reference sequence). The J segment lost 12 bases and the V segment lost 4 bases, leaving 13 bases of the junction unmatched. The CDR3 coding sequence is TGTGCCTGGACATCACTCCGGGACAGGCCACCTTTCTTT. Translation gives CAWTSLRDRPPFF.

The V and J genes are TRBV21-1 and TRBJ1-5; the D segment call TRBD1 is taken from the table without a DNA check. TRBV21-1 is listed as a pseudogene. This CDR3 has 15 residues. CDR3 nucleotides: TGTGCCAGCAGCAACGGGGACAGGTCAAATCAGCCCCAGCATTTT. Amino acids: CASSNGDRSNQPQHF.